The 17 T cell receptor beta chains below all came from one sample that was sequenced in a study of blood T cell repertoires in COVID-19. Sequencing was performed with immunoSEQ multiplex PCR; in TCRdb, only in-frame clones are kept and a portion is missing. The sample contains roughly 120,000 clones, 60% to 80% of which appear only once. Source material: peripheral blood. These TCRs come from a man older than 75 with COVID-19, enrolled during active disease.

The chain links TRBV5-1 to TRBJ2-5, with 7 bases fitting TRBD2. CDR1 is SGHRS, CDR2 YFSETQ, per germline. The V segment lost 4 bases and the J segment 2 bases; nucleotides outside the gene matches: 8. This CDR3 contains 15 residues. CDR3 in amino acids: CASSATGEGQETQYF. Here the CDR3 DNA reads TGCGCCAGCAGCGCGACGGGGGAGGGGCAAGAGACCCAGTACTTC.

This clone was detected a few times. The rearrangement uses TRBV29-1 and TRBJ1-1; D is possibly TRBD1 (5 bases). Germline V gene sequence: CDR1 SQVTM, CDR2 ANQGSEA. Trimming removed 4 bases from V and 7 bases from J, with 10 bases in between. CDR3 length equals 11 residues. CDR3 coding DNA: TGCAGCGTTGGAGGGACTGGTGAAGCTTTCTTT. Translating gives CSVGGTGEAFF.

CDR3 sequence (DNA): TGTGCCACCAGCAGAGATCGTGGAGGCTATGGCTACACCTTC. Translation: CATSRDRGGYGYTF. The chain has TRBV15 and TRBJ1-2; D call uncertain. Trimming removed 0 bases at V and 4 bases at J, with 9 bases between. This CDR3 is 14 amino acids long. In germline, CDR1 is LNHNV, CDR2 YYDKDF (reference sequence).

This chain links TRBV5-3 with TRBJ2-7, with 9 bases matching TRBD1. TRBV5-3 belongs to the ORF category, with a function that is uncertain. The length of the CDR3 is 14 residues. Losses at the gene ends were 8 bases for V and 3 bases for J; bases not matched to a gene: 9. In nucleotides, the CDR3 is TGTGCCAGGACGAACGGGACAGGGTACTACGAGCAGTACTTC. This translates into CARTNGTGYYEQYF.

The chain recombines TRBV6-2 or TRBV6-3 with TRBJ1-2; the D is unclear. V gave up 7 bases and J gave up 4 bases, with 19 bases separating them. The CDR3 is 15 residues long. The germline gives CDR1 MNHEY, CDR2 SVGEGT. The CDR3 protein is CASTPSPHPGYGYTF. CDR3 sequence (DNA): TGTGCCAGCACCCCGAGCCCCCACCCCGGCTATGGCTACACCTTC.

This chain links TRBV28 with TRBJ2-2; D unresolved. Per the germline V gene, CDR1 is MDHEN and CDR2 is SYDVKM. The CDR3 covers 11 residues. V shed 8 bases and J shed 5 bases, with 6 bases lying between them. The DNA of the CDR3 is TGTGCCAGCGGTAGAACCGGGGAGCTGTTTTTT. As protein: CASGRTGELFF. Based on the CDR3 plus reference TRBV28 and TRBJ2-2, the full variable domain is DVKVTQSSRYLVKRTGEKVFLECVQDMDHENMFWYRQDPGLGLRLIYFSYDVKMKEKGDIPEGYSVSREKKERFSLILESASTNQTSMYLCASGRTGELFFGEGSRLTVL.

V gene TRBV7-9 combines with J gene TRBJ2-5, with 9 nucleotides matching TRBD1. Looked up from germline, CDR1 is SEHNR and CDR2 is FQNEAQ (reference sequence). The V segment lost 3 bases and the J segment 3 bases; nucleotides outside the gene matches: 8. The CDR3 is made up of 16 amino acids. The CDR3 reads CASSFGTGGREETQYF. CDR3 nucleotide sequence: TGTGCCAGCAGCTTCGGCACAGGGGGCAGGGAAGAGACCCAGTACTTC. Full variable domain (rest looked up from reference TRBV7-9 and TRBJ2-5): DTGVSQNPRHKITKRGQNVTFRCDPISEHNRLYWYRQTLGQGPEFLTYFQNEAQLEKSRLLSDRFSAERPKGSFSTLEIQRTEQGDSAMYLCASSFGTGGREETQYFGPGTRLLVL.

The chain has TRBV9 and TRBJ2-1; 8 bases are a match to TRBD2. Germline-derived CDR1 and CDR2 are SGDLS and YYNGEE. V shed 3 bases, J shed 0 bases, and the junction held 5 bases outside the gene matches. This CDR3 comprises 16 residues. CDR3 sequence: CASSARGGTSYNEQFF. For the CDR3, the DNA is TGTGCCAGCAGCGCCCGGGGGGGGACCTCCTACAATGAGCAGTTCTTC.

The genes are TRBV5-1 and TRBJ2-2; 7 bases match TRBD1. Per the germline V gene, CDR1 is SGHRS and CDR2 is YFSETQ. V lost 4 bases and J lost 0; bases outside the gene matches: 3. The CDR3 is 15 residues long. In nucleotides, the CDR3 is TGCGCCAGCAGCACCGGGACAGCGAACACCGGGGAGCTGTTTTTT. Translation gives CASSTGTANTGELFF.

In its sample, this clone was seen once. The chain couples TRBV7-9 to TRBJ2-3; D perhaps matches TRBD1 (5 bases). The CDR3 runs to 17 residues. V lost 0 bases, J lost 6 bases, and 19 bases lay in between. From germline, CDR1 is SEHNR and CDR2 FQNEAQ (reference sequence). The CDR3 protein is CASSLAQWAESGDTQYF. In DNA form, the CDR3 reads TGTGCCAGCAGCTTAGCGCAGTGGGCGGAATCAGGGGATACGCAGTATTTT.

The chain carries TRBV2 and TRBJ2-7; TRBD2 matches 10 bases. This CDR3 region has 14 residues. Germline CDR1 and CDR2: SNHLY and FYNNEI. V trimming: 7 bases; J trimming: 0 bases; junction bases outside the gene matches: 3. The CDR3 sequence is CASTGLADSYEQYF. As DNA, the CDR3 is TGTGCCAGCACCGGACTAGCGGACTCCTACGAGCAGTACTTC.

This clone showed up just once. The genes are TRBV6-5 and TRBJ2-5; 9 nucleotides align to TRBD1. Trimming cost V 0 bases and J 4 bases; bases outside gene matches: 6. The CDR3 loop spans 16 amino acids. The germline V gene has CDR1 MNHEY and CDR2 SVGAGI. This chain's CDR3 is CASSYSGTGIGETQYF. The CDR3 DNA reads TGTGCCAGCAGTTACTCGGGGACAGGGATTGGAGAGACCCAGTACTTC.

The chain carries TRBV28 and TRBJ2-1; tentative D call: TRBD2 (5 bases). Trimming shortened V by 5 bases and J by 4 bases, and 24 bases separated the two germline ends. The CDR3 sequence is 18 residues long. CDR1 MDHEN and CDR2 SYDVKM come from the germline V gene. As DNA, the CDR3 is TGTGCCAGCAGTCTCACCCGGCCACTAGAGACCCTTTACAATGAGCAGTTCTTC. Amino acid sequence: CASSLTRPLETLYNEQFF. The full variable domain, rest sourced from reference TRBV28 and TRBJ2-1, is DVKVTQSSRYLVKRTGEKVFLECVQDMDHENMFWYRQDPGLGLRLIYFSYDVKMKEKGDIPEGYSVSREKKERFSLILESASTNQTSMYLCASSLTRPLETLYNEQFFGPGTRLTVL.

The J gene is TRBJ2-1, the V gene TRBV28, with D possibly matching TRBD1 (6 bases). Germline CDR1 reads MDHEN; CDR2 reads SYDVKM. The V and J ends lost 6 bases and 6 bases respectively, with 21 bases between them. There are 16 residues in the CDR3. The chain's CDR3 is CASSPDTGFLGNEQFF. CDR3 DNA sequence: TGTGCCAGCAGCCCCGACACAGGGTTTTTAGGCAATGAGCAGTTCTTC.

The sample holds a few counts of this clone. The chain has TRBV28 and TRBJ2-5; D is undetermined. V was pared by 3 bases and J by 1 base, with 6 bases between. From germline, CDR1 is MDHEN and CDR2 SYDVKM. The CDR3 totals 13 residues. CDR3 protein: CASSFTVQETQYF. The CDR3 DNA sequence: TGTGCCAGCAGTTTTACGGTCCAAGAGACCCAGTACTTC.

This chain connects TRBV28 to TRBJ1-2; D is unresolved. Trimming removed 5 bases at V and 7 bases at J, with 14 bases between. Looked up from germline, CDR1 is MDHEN and CDR2 is SYDVKM. The CDR3 has 13 amino acids. Here the CDR3 DNA reads TGTGCCAGCAGTACCCGGAGGGATTCTGGCTACACCTTC. Protein: CASSTRRDSGYTF.

The gene calls are TRBV7-8 and TRBJ2-3; 7 nucleotides match TRBD2. The germline V gene has CDR1 SGHVS and CDR2 FQNEAQ. The CDR3 spans 16 residues. With 1 base clipped from V and 7 bases from J, the junction kept 11 bases outside the gene matches. The CDR3 here is CASSLGAGLGQNTQYF. DNA of the CDR3: TGTGCCAGCAGCTTAGGGGCCGGACTAGGGCAGAATACGCAGTATTTT. Based on the CDR3 plus reference TRBV7-8 and TRBJ2-3, the full variable domain is GAGVSQSPRYKVAKRGQDVALRCDPISGHVSLFWYQQALGQGPEFLTYFQNEAQLDKSGLPSDRFFAERPEGSVSTLKIQRTQQEDSAVYLCASSLGAGLGQNTQYFGPGTRLTVL.